Each of the 4 T cell receptor beta chains below was sequenced from the same sample in a study of blood T cells in healthy people across ages. Primed by a sample-barcoded 5' primer and a J-beta primer mix, a second PCR proceeded for about 6 to 12 cycles. Using its own MiXCR run on the 5' RACE reads, TCRdb lists one record per CDR3 protein. The table includes around 1,000,000 distinct CDR3 sequences, under 30% detected once. Separately, the same data were catalogued under a study of T cells of mothers and their children.

The sequencing sample was made of blood. The receptors derive from a girl aged 2 to 9 in good health.

This clonotype was counted only a few times. The chain has TRBV7-6 and TRBJ1-1, with a tentative D call TRBD1 (6 bases). The CDR3 has 17 residues. Germline V CDR1 and CDR2: SGHVS, FNYEAQ. V was shortened by 0 bases and J by 4 bases, with 18 bases between the two germline ends. The CDR3 DNA follows: TGTGCCAGCAGCTTAGCGTTCGCGGGGGGCGGGAGCACTGAAGCTTTCTTT. This gives the protein CASSLAFAGGGSTEAFF.

The gene calls are TRBV5-1 and TRBJ2-4, with D possibly called TRBD1 or TRBD2 (5 bases each). The CDR3 runs to 15 residues. From germline, CDR1 is SGHRS and CDR2 YFSETQ. Trimming took 1 base from V and 7 from J, leaving 15 bases between them. The CDR3, as DNA: TGCGCCAGCAGCTTGCTCCAGGGAGCTGTGAACATTCAGTACTTC. As protein: CASSLLQGAVNIQYF.

This clonotype was counted a few times. This may come from a read error, since a much larger clone is one base off. V and J are TRBV6-6 and TRBJ1-5, with 8 nucleotides matching TRBD1. This CDR3 spans 13 amino acids. The germline gives CDR1 MNHNY, CDR2 SVGAGI (reference sequence). For the CDR3, the DNA is TGTGCCGGCAGAGGGACAGGAGATCAGCCCCAGCATTTT. It codes for CAGRGTGDQPQHF.

This clonotype was seen a few times. The rearrangement uses TRBV28 and TRBJ2-1; maybe TRBD1 (5 bases). Germline assignment: CDR1 MDHEN and CDR2 SYDVKM. The length of the CDR3 is 12 residues. The germline V and J ends were trimmed by 7 bases and 8 bases, with 12 bases remaining between them. The CDR3 coding sequence is TGTGCCAGCACCAGGGTGACCCATGAGCAGTTCTTC. Translating it yields CASTRVTHEQFF. The full variable domain, rest sourced from reference TRBV28 and TRBJ2-1, is DVKVTQSSRYLVKRTGEKVFLECVQDMDHENMFWYRQDPGLGLRLIYFSYDVKMKEKGDIPEGYSVSREKKERFSLILESASTNQTSMYLCASTRVTHEQFFGPGTRLTVL.